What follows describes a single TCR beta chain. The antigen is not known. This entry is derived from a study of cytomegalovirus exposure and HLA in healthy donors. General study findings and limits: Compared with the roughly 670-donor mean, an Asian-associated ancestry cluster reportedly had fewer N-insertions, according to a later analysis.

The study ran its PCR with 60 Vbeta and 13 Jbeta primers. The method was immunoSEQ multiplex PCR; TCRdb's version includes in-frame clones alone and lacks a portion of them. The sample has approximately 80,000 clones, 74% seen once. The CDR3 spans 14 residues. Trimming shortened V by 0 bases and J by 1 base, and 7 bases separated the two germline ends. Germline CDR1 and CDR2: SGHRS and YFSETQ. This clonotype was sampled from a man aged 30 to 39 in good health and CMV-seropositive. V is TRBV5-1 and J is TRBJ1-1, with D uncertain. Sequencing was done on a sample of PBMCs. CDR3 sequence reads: CASSLDPWNTEAFF. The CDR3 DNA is TGCGCCAGCAGCTTGGATCCCTGGAACACTGAAGCTTTCTTT.